The rows below give T cell receptor beta chains drawn from one sample of a study of blood T cell repertoires in COVID-19. Some clones are missing from TCRdb's copy, which holds only in-frame ones; the method was immunoSEQ multiplex PCR. The sample includes over 130,000 clones, around 79% of them seen just once. Sequenced sample: PBMCs or T cells enriched from blood (not recorded which). These receptor sequences come from a woman in her forties or fifties who had recovered from COVID-19. Each CDR3 is given with its conserved first and last residue. Each record gives: clone size, V gene, D gene, J gene, CDR3 DNA, CDR3 protein. A D gene is named only where the DNA matches it firmly. Size is omitted from some rows. Given values are once, few, many or a class for expanded clones.

clone size: few; V gene: TRBV3-1/TRBV3-2; D gene: TRBD2; J gene: TRBJ2-2; CDR3 DNA: TGTGCCAGCAGCCAAGTTCGGGGGGGCTGGAGCACCGGGGAGCTGTTTTTT; CDR3 protein: CASSQVRGGWSTGELFF
clone size: .; V gene: TRBV28; D gene: TRBD1; J gene: TRBJ1-5; CDR3 DNA: TGTGCCAGCAGCCGGGGGACAGTTAACCAGCCCCAGCATTTT; CDR3 protein: CASSRGTVNQPQHF
clone size: .; V gene: TRBV28; D gene: .; J gene: TRBJ2-1; CDR3 DNA: TGTGCCAGCAGCTATGGACTGGGGTCTAATGAGCAGTTCTTC; CDR3 protein: CASSYGLGSNEQFF
clone size: .; V gene: TRBV10-3; D gene: TRBD1; J gene: TRBJ1-4; CDR3 DNA: TGTGCCACCCGGACAGGCCCTAATGAAAAACTGTTTTTT; CDR3 protein: CATRTGPNEKLFF
clone size: .; V gene: TRBV4-2; D gene: .; J gene: TRBJ1-2; CDR3 DNA: TGTGCCAGCAGCCAAGCCAGGGTAGGGGGCTATGGCTACACCTTC; CDR3 protein: CASSQARVGGYGYTF
clone size: .; V gene: TRBV24-1; D gene: .; J gene: TRBJ1-4; CDR3 DNA: TGTGCCACCAGTGACCCCACAGGTGCAACTAATGAAAAACTGTTTTTT; CDR3 protein: CATSDPTGATNEKLFF
clone size: .; V gene: TRBV6-5; D gene: .; J gene: TRBJ1-2; CDR3 DNA: TGTGCCAGCAGTTCCCCTGGACAGTCCCACTATGGCTACACCTTC; CDR3 protein: CASSSPGQSHYGYTF
clone size: .; V gene: TRBV6-5; D gene: .; J gene: TRBJ1-1; CDR3 DNA: TGTGCCAGCAGCTCAACTAGGTCGAAAACTGAAGCTTTCTTT; CDR3 protein: CASSSTRSKTEAFF
clone size: .; V gene: TRBV7-3; D gene: TRBD1; J gene: TRBJ1-2; CDR3 DNA: TGTGCCAGCAGTTCCGGACAGGGAAACTATGGCTACACCTTC; CDR3 protein: CASSSGQGNYGYTF
clone size: once; V gene: TRBV4-1; D gene: .; J gene: TRBJ1-2; CDR3 DNA: TGCGCCAGCAGCCAAGTAACGCCGAGCCCATACTATGGCTACACCTTC; CDR3 protein: CASSQVTPSPYYGYTF
clone size: .; V gene: TRBV25-1; D gene: .; J gene: TRBJ1-2; CDR3 DNA: TGTGCCACCTCGGGACTGGGAAACTATGGCTACACCTTC; CDR3 protein: CATSGLGNYGYTF
clone size: .; V gene: TRBV29-1; D gene: .; J gene: TRBJ1-2; CDR3 DNA: TGCAGCGTTGATAACGTTTTGCAGGGTGGAGGCTACACCTTC; CDR3 protein: CSVDNVLQGGGYTF
clone size: .; V gene: TRBV6-5; D gene: TRBD1; J gene: TRBJ1-1; CDR3 DNA: TGTGCCAGCAGTTACTCAGCCGGGACAGGGCCCACTGAAGCTTTCTTT; CDR3 protein: CASSYSAGTGPTEAFF
clone size: .; V gene: TRBV2; D gene: TRBD1; J gene: TRBJ1-5; CDR3 DNA: TGTGCCAGCAGGAACAGACAGGGTGGGAGTGGTCGCAATCAGCCCCAGCATTTT; CDR3 protein: CASRNRQGGSGRNQPQHF
clone size: .; V gene: TRBV7-3; D gene: TRBD1; J gene: TRBJ1-2; CDR3 DNA: TGTGCCAGCAGCTTACCCGGGACAGGCGGGGGCTACACCTTC; CDR3 protein: CASSLPGTGGGYTF
clone size: once; V gene: TRBV18; D gene: .; J gene: TRBJ2-7; CDR3 DNA: TGTGCCAGCTCACCGCCTAGCGTCGACGAGCAGTACTTC; CDR3 protein: CASSPPSVDEQYF
clone size: .; V gene: TRBV14; D gene: .; J gene: TRBJ1-1; CDR3 DNA: TGTGCCAGCAGCCAAGTTCTTAACACTGAAGCTTTCTTT; CDR3 protein: CASSQVLNTEAFF
clone size: .; V gene: TRBV5-4; D gene: TRBD2; J gene: TRBJ2-3; CDR3 DNA: TGTGCCAGCAGCAGACGAAGCGGGGGCTACACAGATACGCAGTATTTT; CDR3 protein: CASSRRSGGYTDTQYF
clone size: .; V gene: TRBV20-1; D gene: .; J gene: TRBJ1-5; CDR3 DNA: TGCAGTGCTAGTGTCAGGGGAATAGGTCAGCCCCAGCATTTT; CDR3 protein: CSASVRGIGQPQHF
clone size: .; V gene: TRBV18; D gene: .; J gene: TRBJ2-3; CDR3 DNA: TGTGCCAGCTCACCCGTAGGGGGGGGGCATTCGGATACGCAGTATTTT; CDR3 protein: CASSPVGGGHSDTQYF
clone size: .; V gene: TRBV6-5; D gene: TRBD1; J gene: TRBJ1-1; CDR3 DNA: TGTGCCAGCAGGGCTCCTACAGGGGACACTGAAGCTTTCTTT; CDR3 protein: CASRAPTGDTEAFF
clone size: .; V gene: TRBV7-8; D gene: .; J gene: TRBJ2-2; CDR3 DNA: TGTGCCAGCAGCTTCCCGGGGGAAGCGAACACCGGGGAGCTGTTTTTT; CDR3 protein: CASSFPGEANTGELFF
clone size: once; V gene: TRBV28; D gene: .; J gene: TRBJ2-7; CDR3 DNA: TGTGCCAGCAGTTCCGGCCTAGGGGGCGAGCAGTACTTC; CDR3 protein: CASSSGLGGEQYF
clone size: .; V gene: TRBV5-1; D gene: TRBD1; J gene: TRBJ2-7; CDR3 DNA: TGCGCCAGCAGCTCGACAGGGATTACCCACGAGCAGTACTTC; CDR3 protein: CASSSTGITHEQYF
clone size: .; V gene: TRBV5-1; D gene: .; J gene: TRBJ2-1; CDR3 DNA: TGCGCCAGCAGCTTGGGGTATTCCGGCAATGAGCAGTTCTTC; CDR3 protein: CASSLGYSGNEQFF
clone size: .; V gene: TRBV11-2; D gene: .; J gene: TRBJ1-1; CDR3 DNA: TGTGCCAGCAGCTTCAGTAAGAACACTGAAGCTTTCTTT; CDR3 protein: CASSFSKNTEAFF
clone size: .; V gene: TRBV12-3/TRBV12-4; D gene: .; J gene: TRBJ2-5; CDR3 DNA: TGTGCCAGCAGTTTTGAGGGAGAGACCCAGTACTTC; CDR3 protein: CASSFEGETQYF
clone size: .; V gene: TRBV10-3; D gene: TRBD1; J gene: TRBJ1-6; CDR3 DNA: TGTGCCATCAGGAAGACAGGGGATAATTCACCCCTCCACTTT; CDR3 protein: CAIRKTGDNSPLHF
clone size: .; V gene: TRBV7-9; D gene: TRBD1; J gene: TRBJ2-1; CDR3 DNA: TGTGCCAGCAGCTTAGTCAGGACAGGGAACAATGAGCAGTTCTTC; CDR3 protein: CASSLVRTGNNEQFF
clone size: .; V gene: TRBV2; D gene: TRBD1; J gene: TRBJ1-5; CDR3 DNA: TGTGCCAGCAGTGCTGAGGGGGCGATTAGGAATCAGCCCCAGCATTTT; CDR3 protein: CASSAEGAIRNQPQHF
clone size: .; V gene: TRBV4-1; D gene: .; J gene: TRBJ1-2; CDR3 DNA: TGCGCCAGCAGTCGAGGACCTCGCCAGGGAGGCTACACCTTC; CDR3 protein: CASSRGPRQGGYTF
clone size: .; V gene: TRBV2; D gene: .; J gene: TRBJ2-7; CDR3 DNA: TGTGCCAGCAGTGCGCCAGCCTACGAGCAGTACTTC; CDR3 protein: CASSAPAYEQYF
clone size: .; V gene: TRBV5-1; D gene: .; J gene: TRBJ2-3; CDR3 DNA: TGCGCCAGCATGGCTAGCACAGATACGCAGTATTTT; CDR3 protein: CASMASTDTQYF
clone size: .; V gene: TRBV5-3; D gene: .; J gene: TRBJ2-7; CDR3 DNA: TGTGCCGGAGGGGGCAGGAGCTCCTACGAGCAGTACTTC; CDR3 protein: CAGGGRSSYEQYF
clone size: .; V gene: TRBV4-1; D gene: TRBD1; J gene: TRBJ1-2; CDR3 DNA: TGCGCCAGCAGCCAAGAATGGGGACAGCAACACTATGGCTACACCTTC; CDR3 protein: CASSQEWGQQHYGYTF
clone size: .; V gene: TRBV6-5; D gene: .; J gene: TRBJ1-2; CDR3 DNA: TGTGCCAGCACCCCTGGTAGCTATGGCTACACCTTC; CDR3 protein: CASTPGSYGYTF
clone size: .; V gene: TRBV10-3; D gene: TRBD1; J gene: TRBJ1-1; CDR3 DNA: TGTGCCATCAGTGAGGGTACAGGGGGCATCGGCACTGAAGCTTTCTTT; CDR3 protein: CAISEGTGGIGTEAFF
clone size: few; V gene: TRBV5-1; D gene: .; J gene: TRBJ2-5; CDR3 DNA: TGCGCCAGCAGCTTCAAAGAGACCCAGTACTTC; CDR3 protein: CASSFKETQYF
clone size: .; V gene: TRBV28; D gene: TRBD1; J gene: TRBJ1-2; CDR3 DNA: TGTGCCACCATTCCCGGACAGGGGGCGGAGGGTGGCTACACCTTC; CDR3 protein: CATIPGQGAEGGYTF
clone size: .; V gene: TRBV5-1; D gene: TRBD2; J gene: TRBJ2-7; CDR3 DNA: TGCGCCAGCAGCCCCTCCGCTAGCGGGAGACAGTACGAGCAGTACTTC; CDR3 protein: CASSPSASGRQYEQYF
clone size: .; V gene: TRBV30; D gene: .; J gene: TRBJ2-7; CDR3 DNA: TGTGCCTGGAGGGCTACTAGCGAGCAGTACTTC; CDR3 protein: CAWRATSEQYF